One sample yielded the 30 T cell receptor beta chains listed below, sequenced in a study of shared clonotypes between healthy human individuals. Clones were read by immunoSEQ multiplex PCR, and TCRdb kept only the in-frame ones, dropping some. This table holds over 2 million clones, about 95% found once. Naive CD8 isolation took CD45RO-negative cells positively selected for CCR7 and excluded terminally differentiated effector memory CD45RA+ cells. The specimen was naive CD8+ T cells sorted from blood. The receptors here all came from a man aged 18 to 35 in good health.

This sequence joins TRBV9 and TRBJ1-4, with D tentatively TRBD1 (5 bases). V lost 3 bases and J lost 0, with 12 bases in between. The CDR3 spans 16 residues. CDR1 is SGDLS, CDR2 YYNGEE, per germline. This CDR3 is CASSAASGSTNEKLFF. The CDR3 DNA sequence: TGTGCCAGCAGCGCTGCCTCAGGGTCAACTAATGAAAAACTGTTTTTT.

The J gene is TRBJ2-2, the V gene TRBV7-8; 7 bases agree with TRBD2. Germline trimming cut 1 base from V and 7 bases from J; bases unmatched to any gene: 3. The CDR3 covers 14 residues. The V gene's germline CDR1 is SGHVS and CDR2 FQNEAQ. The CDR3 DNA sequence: TGTGCCAGCAGCTTAGGAGGGGAGGGCGGGGAGCTGTTTTTT. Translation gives CASSLGGEGGELFF.

The CDR3 bases are TGTGCCAGTAGTATAACACAGGGGTTTGGCTACACCTTC. Its protein is CASSITQGFGYTF. This rearrangement joins TRBV19 to TRBJ1-2; 7 bases map to TRBD1. V was clipped by 2 bases and J by 7 bases; unmatched bases: 4. The germline CDR1 and CDR2 sequences are LNHDA and SQIVND (reference sequence). CDR3 size: 13 residues.

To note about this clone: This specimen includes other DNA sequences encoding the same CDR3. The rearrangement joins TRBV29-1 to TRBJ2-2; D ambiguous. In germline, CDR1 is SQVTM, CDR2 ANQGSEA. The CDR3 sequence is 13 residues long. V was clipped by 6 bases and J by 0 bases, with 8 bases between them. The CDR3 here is CSVVGPNTGELFF. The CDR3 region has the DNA TGCAGCGTAGTCGGACCGAACACCGGGGAGCTGTTTTTT.

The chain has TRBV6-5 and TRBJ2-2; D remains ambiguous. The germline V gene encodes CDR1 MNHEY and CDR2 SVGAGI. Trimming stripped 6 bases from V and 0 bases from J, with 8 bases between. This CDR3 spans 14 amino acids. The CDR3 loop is CASSSFSNTGELFF. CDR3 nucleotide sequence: TGTGCCAGCAGCTCCTTCTCGAACACCGGGGAGCTGTTTTTT.

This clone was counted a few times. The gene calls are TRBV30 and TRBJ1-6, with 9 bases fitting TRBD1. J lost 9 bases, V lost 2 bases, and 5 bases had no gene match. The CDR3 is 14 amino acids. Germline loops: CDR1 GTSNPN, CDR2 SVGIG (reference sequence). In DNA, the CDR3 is TGTGCCTGGAGTACCGGGACAGGGACTTCACCCCTCCACTTT. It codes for CAWSTGTGTSPLHF.

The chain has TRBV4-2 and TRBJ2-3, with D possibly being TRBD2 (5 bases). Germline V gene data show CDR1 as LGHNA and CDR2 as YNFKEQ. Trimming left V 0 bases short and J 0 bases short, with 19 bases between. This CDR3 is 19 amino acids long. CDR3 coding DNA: TGTGCCAGCAGCCAAGACATAACTTTCAGCGGACTTAGCACAGATACGCAGTATTTT. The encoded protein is CASSQDITFSGLSTDTQYF.

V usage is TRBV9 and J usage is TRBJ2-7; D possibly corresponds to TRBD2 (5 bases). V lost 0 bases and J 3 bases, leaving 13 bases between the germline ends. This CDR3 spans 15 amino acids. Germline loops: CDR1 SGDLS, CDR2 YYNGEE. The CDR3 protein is CASSVGNGIGYEQYF. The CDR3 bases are TGTGCCAGCAGCGTAGGGAACGGGATCGGCTACGAGCAGTACTTC.

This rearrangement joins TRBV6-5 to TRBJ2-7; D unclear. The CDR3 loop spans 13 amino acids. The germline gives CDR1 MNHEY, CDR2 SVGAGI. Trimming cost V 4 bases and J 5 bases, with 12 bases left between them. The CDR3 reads CASSSLTGHEQYF. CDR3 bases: TGTGCCAGCAGTTCCCTGACCGGCCACGAGCAGTACTTC.

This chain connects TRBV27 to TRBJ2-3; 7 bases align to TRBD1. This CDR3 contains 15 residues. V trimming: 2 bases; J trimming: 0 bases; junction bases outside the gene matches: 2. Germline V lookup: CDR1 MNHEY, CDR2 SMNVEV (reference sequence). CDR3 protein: CASSLEGGSTDTQYF. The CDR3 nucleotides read TGTGCCAGCAGTTTAGAAGGGGGCAGCACAGATACGCAGTATTTT.

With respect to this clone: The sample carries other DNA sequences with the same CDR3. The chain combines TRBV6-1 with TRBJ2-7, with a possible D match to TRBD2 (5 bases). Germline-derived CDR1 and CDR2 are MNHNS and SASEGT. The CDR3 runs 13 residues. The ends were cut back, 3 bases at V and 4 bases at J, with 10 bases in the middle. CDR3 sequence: CASSEGVLYEQYF. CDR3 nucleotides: TGTGCCAGCAGTGAGGGAGTACTTTACGAGCAGTACTTC.

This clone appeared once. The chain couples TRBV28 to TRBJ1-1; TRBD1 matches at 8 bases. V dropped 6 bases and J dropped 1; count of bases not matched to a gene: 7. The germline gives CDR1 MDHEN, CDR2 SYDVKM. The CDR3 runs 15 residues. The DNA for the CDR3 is TGTGCCAGCAGCTTACAGGGGGAAAGGAACACTGAAGCTTTCTTT. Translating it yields CASSLQGERNTEAFF.

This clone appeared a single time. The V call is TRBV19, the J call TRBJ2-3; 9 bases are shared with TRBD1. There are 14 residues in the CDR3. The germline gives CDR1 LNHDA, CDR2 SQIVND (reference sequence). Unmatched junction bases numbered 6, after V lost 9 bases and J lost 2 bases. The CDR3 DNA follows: TGTGCCAGCTCCGGGACAGGGCCCACAGATACGCAGTATTTT. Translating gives CASSGTGPTDTQYF.

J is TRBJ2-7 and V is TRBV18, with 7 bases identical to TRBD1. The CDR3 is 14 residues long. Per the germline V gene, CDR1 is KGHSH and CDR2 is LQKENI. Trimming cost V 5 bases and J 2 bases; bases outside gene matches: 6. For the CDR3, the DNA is TGTGCCAGCTCAACACAGGGGAGTACCTACGAGCAGTACTTC. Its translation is CASSTQGSTYEQYF.

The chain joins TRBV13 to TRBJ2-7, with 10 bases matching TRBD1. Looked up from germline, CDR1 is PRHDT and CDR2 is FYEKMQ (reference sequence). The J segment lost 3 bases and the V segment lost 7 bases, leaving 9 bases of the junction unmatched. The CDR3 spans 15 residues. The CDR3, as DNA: TGTGCCAGCAATGACCGGGACAGGGGTCACTACGAGCAGTACTTC. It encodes CASNDRDRGHYEQYF.

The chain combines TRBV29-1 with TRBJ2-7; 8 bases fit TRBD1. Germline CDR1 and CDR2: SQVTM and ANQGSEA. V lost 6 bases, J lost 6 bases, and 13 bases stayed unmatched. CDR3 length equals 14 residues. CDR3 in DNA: TGCAGCGTCGACACAGGGCAGGGGGCACGCGAGCAGTACTTC. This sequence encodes CSVDTGQGAREQYF.

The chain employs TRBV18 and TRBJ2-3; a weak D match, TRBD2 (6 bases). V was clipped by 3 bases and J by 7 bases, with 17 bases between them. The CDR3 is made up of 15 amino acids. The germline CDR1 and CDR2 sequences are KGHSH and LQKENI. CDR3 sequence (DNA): TGTGCCAGCTCACCTCTTGGACTACCTATATATACGCAGTATTTT. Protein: CASSPLGLPIYTQYF.

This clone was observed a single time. CDR3 sequence (DNA): TGTGCCTGGAGATGGGCAAACACTGAAGCTTTCTTT. It translates to CAWRWANTEAFF. The V gene is TRBV30, the J gene TRBJ1-1; D call uncertain. CDR3 length: 12 amino acids. Deletions cut 3 bases from V and 2 bases from J, with 7 bases between. Germline V gene data show CDR1 as GTSNPN and CDR2 as SVGIG (reference sequence).

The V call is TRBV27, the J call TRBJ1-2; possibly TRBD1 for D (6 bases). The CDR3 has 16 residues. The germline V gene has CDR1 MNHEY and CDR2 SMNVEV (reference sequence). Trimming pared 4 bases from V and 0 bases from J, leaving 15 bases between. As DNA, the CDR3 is TGTGCCAGCAGTTCCACTCCCACAGGGCCTAACTATGGCTACACCTTC. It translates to CASSSTPTGPNYGYTF.

CDR3 region: CASTSGTSVNTDTQYF. DNA for the CDR3: TGTGCCAGCACATCCGGGACTAGCGTAAACACAGATACGCAGTATTTT. The chain uses TRBV6-6 and TRBJ2-3; 10 positions agree with TRBD2. This CDR3 has 16 amino acids. V gave up 7 bases and J gave up 2 bases; unmatched junction bases: 9. Germline lookup yields CDR1 MNHNY and CDR2 SVGAGI (reference sequence).

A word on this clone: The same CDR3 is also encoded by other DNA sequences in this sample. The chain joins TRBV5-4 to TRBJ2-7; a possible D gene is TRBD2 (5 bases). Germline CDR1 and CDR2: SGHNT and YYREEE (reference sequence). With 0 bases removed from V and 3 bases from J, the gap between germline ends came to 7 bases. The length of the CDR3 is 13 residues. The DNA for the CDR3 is TGTGCCAGCAGCTTGGGAGGGTACTACGAGCAGTACTTC. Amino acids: CASSLGGYYEQYF.

CDR3: CASSSQQGVEELFF. CDR3 nucleotide sequence: TGTGCCAGCAGCTCTCAACAGGGAGTTGAGGAACTGTTTTTT. The chain combines TRBV7-9 with TRBJ2-2, with a possible D match to TRBD1 (6 bases). The CDR3 runs to 14 residues. The germline V gene has CDR1 SEHNR and CDR2 FQNEAQ (reference sequence). Trimming stripped 4 bases from V and 14 bases from J, with 20 bases between.

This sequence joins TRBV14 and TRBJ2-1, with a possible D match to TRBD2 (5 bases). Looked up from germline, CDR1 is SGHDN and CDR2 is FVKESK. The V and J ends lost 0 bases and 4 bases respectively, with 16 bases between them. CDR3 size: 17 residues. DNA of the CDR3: TGTGCCAGCAGCCAAGATCACGGGGTCCTACTTTACAATGAGCAGTTCTTC. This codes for CASSQDHGVLLYNEQFF.

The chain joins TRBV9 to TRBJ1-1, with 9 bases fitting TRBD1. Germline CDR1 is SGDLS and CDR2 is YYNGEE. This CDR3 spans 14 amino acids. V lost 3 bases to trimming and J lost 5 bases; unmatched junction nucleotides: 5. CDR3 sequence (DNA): TGTGCCAGCAGCGACGGGACAGGGTATACTGAAGCTTTCTTT. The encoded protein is CASSDGTGYTEAFF.

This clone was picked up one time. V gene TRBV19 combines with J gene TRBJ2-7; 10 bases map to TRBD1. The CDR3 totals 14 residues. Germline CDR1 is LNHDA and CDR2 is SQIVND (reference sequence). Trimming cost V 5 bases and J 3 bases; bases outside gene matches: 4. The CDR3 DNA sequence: TGTGCCAGTAGTCAAGGGACAGGGGTCTACGAGCAGTACTTC. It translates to CASSQGTGVYEQYF.

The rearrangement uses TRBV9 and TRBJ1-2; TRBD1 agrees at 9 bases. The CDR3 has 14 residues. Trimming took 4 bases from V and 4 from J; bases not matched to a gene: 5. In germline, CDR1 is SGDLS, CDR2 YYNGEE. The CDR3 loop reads CASSSGTGIYGYTF. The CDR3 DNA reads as TGTGCCAGCAGCTCCGGGACAGGGATCTATGGCTACACCTTC.

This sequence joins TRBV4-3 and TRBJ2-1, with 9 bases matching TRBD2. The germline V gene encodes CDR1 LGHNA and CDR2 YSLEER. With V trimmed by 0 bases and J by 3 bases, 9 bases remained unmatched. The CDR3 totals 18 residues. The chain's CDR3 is CASSQEAALAGIYNEQFF. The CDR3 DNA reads TGCGCCAGCAGCCAAGAGGCAGCCCTAGCGGGAATCTACAATGAGCAGTTCTTC.

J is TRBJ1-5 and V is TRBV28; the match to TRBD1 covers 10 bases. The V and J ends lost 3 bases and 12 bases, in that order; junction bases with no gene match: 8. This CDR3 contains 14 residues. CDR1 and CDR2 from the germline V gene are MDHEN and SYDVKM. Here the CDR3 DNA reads TGTGCCAGCAGTTTTACAGGACAGGGGGTCTTCCAGCATTTT. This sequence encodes CASSFTGQGVFQHF. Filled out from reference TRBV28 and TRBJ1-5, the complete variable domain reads DVKVTQSSRYLVKRTGEKVFLECVQDMDHENMFWYRQDPGLGLRLIYFSYDVKMKEKGDIPEGYSVSREKKERFSLILESASTNQTSMYLCASSFTGQGVFQHFGDGTRLSIL.

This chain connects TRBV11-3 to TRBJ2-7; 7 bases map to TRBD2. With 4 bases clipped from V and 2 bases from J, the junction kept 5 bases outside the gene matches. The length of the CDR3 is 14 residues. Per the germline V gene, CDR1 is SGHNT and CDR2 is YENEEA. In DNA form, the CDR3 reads TGTGCCAGCAGCTCTGGACTAGTGCCCTACGAGCAGTACTTC. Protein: CASSSGLVPYEQYF.

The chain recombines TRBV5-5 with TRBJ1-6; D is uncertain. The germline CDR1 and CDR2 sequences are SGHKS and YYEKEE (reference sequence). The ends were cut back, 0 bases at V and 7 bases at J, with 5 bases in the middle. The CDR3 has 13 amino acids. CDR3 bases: TGTGCCAGCAGCTTGGCACCGAATTCACCCCTCCACTTT. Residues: CASSLAPNSPLHF. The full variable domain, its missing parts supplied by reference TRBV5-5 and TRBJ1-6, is DAGVTQSPTHLIKTRGQQVTLRCSPISGHKSVSWYQQVLGQGPQFIFQYYEKEERGRGNFPDRFSARQFPNYSSELNVNALLLGDSALYLCASSLAPNSPLHFGNGTRLTVT.